Listed below are T cell receptor beta chains from one sample, sequenced in a study of T cell responses to AZD1222 COVID-19 vaccine. Libraries were prepared by immunoSEQ multiplex PCR; TCRdb keeps only in-frame clonotypes and omits some of them. The sample consists of some 130,000 clones, around 90% of them appearing once. Sequenced material: peripheral blood, taken 28 days after the second AZD1222 dose. The receptors originated from an adult who received the AZD1222 COVID-19 vaccine. Each CDR3 is given with its conserved first and last residue. The D gene is left open where the match is weak. A row's size may be missing; if present it is once, few, many or a size class.

TRBV5-6,TRBJ2-7,-,once,TGTGCCAGCAGCTTGGTCCGGGGATACGAGCAGTACTTC,CASSLVRGYEQYF
TRBV7-2,TRBJ1-3,-,-,TGTGCCAGCAGCGTAGGGGCAGCATCTGGAAACACCATATATTTT,CASSVGAASGNTIYF
TRBV19,TRBJ1-6,-,-,TGTGCCAGTAGTATAGATCCAGGGAACAATTCACCCCTCCACTTT,CASSIDPGNNSPLHF
TRBV25-1,TRBJ1-2,-,few,TGTGCCAGCAGTGAAATTGGGGGTGGCTATGGCTACACCTTC,CASSEIGGGYGYTF
TRBV2,TRBJ1-5,TRBD1,-,TGTGCCAGCAGTGTGGCAGGGGGGCTCAATCAGCCCCAGCATTTT,CASSVAGGLNQPQHF
TRBV7-9,TRBJ1-2,-,-,TGTGCCAGCAGCTTAGAGAGCCTGGATGGCTACACCTTC,CASSLESLDGYTF
TRBV19,TRBJ1-3,TRBD1,-,TGTGCCAGTAGTAAACAGGGGAACGGAAACACCATATATTTT,CASSKQGNGNTIYF
TRBV4-2,TRBJ2-2,-,-,TGTGCCAGCAGCCAAGATTATTGGAACTCCCGACCGAACACCGGGGAGCTGTTTTTT,CASSQDYWNSRPNTGELFF
TRBV19,TRBJ1-5,-,once,TGTGCCAGTAGTAAATTCACCGGGACGGGGGATCAGCCCCAGCATTTT,CASSKFTGTGDQPQHF
TRBV11-2,TRBJ1-2,-,-,TGTGCCAGCAGCGAATCGGACTATGGCTACACCTTC,CASSESDYGYTF
TRBV6-5,TRBJ1-4,TRBD1,-,TGTGCCAGCAGTTCGAGGACAGGGGATAATGAAAAACTGTTTTTT,CASSSRTGDNEKLFF
TRBV19,TRBJ1-5,TRBD1,-,TGTGCCAGTAGTACCCCCGGGACAGTCGTTTGGAATCAGCCCCAGCATTTT,CASSTPGTVVWNQPQHF
TRBV7-2,TRBJ1-1,-,-,TGTGCCAGCAGCTTGGCAGGGTCTAACACTGAAGCTTTCTTT,CASSLAGSNTEAFF
TRBV19,TRBJ2-2,-,-,TGTGCCAGTAGTCCCCGTTTAGGTCCTACCGGGGAGCTGTTTTTT,CASSPRLGPTGELFF
TRBV7-9,TRBJ1-4,-,-,TGTGCCAGCAGCTTAGGGAACGGCGGCTCTAATGAAAAACTGTTTTTT,CASSLGNGGSNEKLFF
TRBV9,TRBJ1-6,-,-,TGTGCCAGCAGCGTAGATCAGGGCTATAATTCACCCCTCCACTTT,CASSVDQGYNSPLHF
TRBV12-3/TRBV12-4,TRBJ1-2,-,-,TGTGCCAGCAGTTTACCAGGGTCTTTTGGCTACACCTTC,CASSLPGSFGYTF
TRBV28,TRBJ1-2,TRBD1,-,TGTGCCAGCGTAGCTTCCGGGACAGTCTATGGCTACACCTTC,CASVASGTVYGYTF
TRBV5-1,TRBJ2-1,-,-,TGCGCCAGCAGCTTTCAGCAGAGCTCCTACAATGAGCAGTTCTTC,CASSFQQSSYNEQFF
TRBV24-1,TRBJ2-2,-,-,TGTGCCACCAGTGATTTAGGCAGGGAGAACACCGGGGAGCTGTTTTTT,CATSDLGRENTGELFF
TRBV6-5,TRBJ1-1,TRBD1,-,TGTGCCAGCAGTCACGCGAGACAGGGGGCCCGGGCAGCTTTCTTT,CASSHARQGARAAFF
TRBV11-2,TRBJ1-2,TRBD1,-,TGTGCCAGCAGCTTCGGGACAGTATCCTCCAGCGGCTATGGCTACACCTTC,CASSFGTVSSSGYGYTF
TRBV6-2/TRBV6-3,TRBJ1-5,-,few,TGTGCCAGCAGTGCCTTAAGGGGCAATCAGCCCCAGCATTTT,CASSALRGNQPQHF
TRBV19,TRBJ2-5,-,few,TGTGCCAGTAGTATACAGGGCCTCCAAGAGACCCAGTACTTC,CASSIQGLQETQYF
TRBV12-3/TRBV12-4,TRBJ1-2,-,-,TGTGCCAGCAGTTTAGGGGAACTCTATGGCTACACCTTC,CASSLGELYGYTF
TRBV19,TRBJ1-5,TRBD1,-,TGTGCCAGTAGTACTCACCCGGACAGGGTCTTGGCCTTCGGCAATCAGCCCCAGCATTTT,CASSTHPDRVLAFGNQPQHF
TRBV7-8,TRBJ1-6,TRBD1,-,TGTGCCAGCAGCTTGGACAGGAGTAATTCACCCCTCCACTTT,CASSLDRSNSPLHF
TRBV5-1,TRBJ1-4,-,-,TGCGCCAGCAGCCAAGACGGTAATGAAAAACTGTTTTTT,CASSQDGNEKLFF
TRBV10-3,TRBJ2-7,-,-,TGTGCCATCCGGAAGACAGGACCGGTGGACGAGCAGTACTTC,CAIRKTGPVDEQYF
TRBV7-2,TRBJ2-3,TRBD2,-,TGTGCCAGCAGCTTCGGCGGGGGTAGCACAGATACGCAGTATTTT,CASSFGGGSTDTQYF
TRBV7-5,TRBJ1-5,-,-,TGTGCCAGAAGGCGCAGCGGGGGGGACAATAGCAATCAGCCCCAGCATTTT,CARRRSGGDNSNQPQHF
TRBV27,TRBJ2-3,-,-,TGTGCCAGCAGTCCCAGGGACCTCGCATCGGATACGCAGTATTTT,CASSPRDLASDTQYF
TRBV6-5,TRBJ1-4,TRBD1,once,TGTGCCAGCAGTTACTCGACAGGGAGCGAAAAACTGTTTTTT,CASSYSTGSEKLFF
TRBV3-1/TRBV3-2,TRBJ1-6,-,-,TGTGCCAGCAGCCAAGTTCTCAAGGGTAATTCACCCCTCCACTTT,CASSQVLKGNSPLHF
TRBV24-1,TRBJ1-1,-,-,TGTGCCACCAGTGATCCCCTCAGAGATGAAGCTTTCTTT,CATSDPLRDEAFF
TRBV4-1,TRBJ1-1,TRBD1,-,TGCGCCAGCAGCCCCCGGGACAGGGGTCCTGAAGCTTTCTTT,CASSPRDRGPEAFF
TRBV28,TRBJ2-1,-,-,TGTGCCAGCAGTTTTCTTTCTAATGAGCAGTTCTTC,CASSFLSNEQFF
TRBV2,TRBJ1-2,TRBD1,-,TGTGCCAGCAGGGATGACAGGGTTAACTATGGCTACACCTTC,CASRDDRVNYGYTF
TRBV11-1,TRBJ1-3,-,-,TGTGCCAGCAGCTCAACTTGGCCCTCTGGAAACACCATATATTTT,CASSSTWPSGNTIYF
TRBV7-9,TRBJ1-1,-,many,TGTGCCAGCAGCTTAAGTCTTAGCACTGAAGCTTTCTTT,CASSLSLSTEAFF